A single sample gave rise to the 17 T cell receptor beta chains below, sequenced in a study of blood T cell repertoires in COVID-19. Using immunoSEQ multiplex PCR, the repertoire was profiled, and TCRdb retains in-frame clones only, with some absent. The data contain more than 150,000 clones, around 83% of them singletons. The sequenced sample consisted of peripheral blood. The receptor set was obtained from a man younger than 30 with acute or convalescent COVID-19.

The chain couples TRBV4-1 to TRBJ1-6; D may be TRBD1 (6 bases). Trimming stripped 3 bases from V and 0 bases from J, with 24 bases between. The CDR3 has 21 residues. Germline values: CDR1 MGHRA, CDR2 YSYEKL. The CDR3 reads CASSHESRDTRLSSYNSPLHF. Written as DNA, the CDR3 is TGCGCCAGCAGCCACGAAAGCCGGGACACCCGGCTTAGCTCCTATAATTCACCCCTCCACTTT.

V usage is TRBV6-5 and J usage is TRBJ2-3, with D perhaps matching TRBD1 (6 bases). The V end was cut by 6 bases, the J end by 1 base, with 14 bases between. Germline V gives CDR1 MNHEY, CDR2 SVGAGI. The CDR3 is 15 amino acids. This chain's CDR3 is CASSHGQTRTDTQYF. CDR3 nucleotide sequence: TGTGCCAGCAGCCACGGACAGACCCGCACAGATACGCAGTATTTT.

Remarks on this clone: This same CDR3 is encoded by further DNA sequences in the sample. The chain is built from TRBV5-1 and TRBJ2-5; 8 positions match TRBD1. The CDR3 length is 15 residues. Trimming at V came to 0 bases and at J to 1 base, leaving 2 bases not matched to a gene. Germline V gives CDR1 SGHRS, CDR2 YFSETQ. The DNA for the CDR3 is TGCGCCAGCAGCTTGGGACAGGGGAGCCAAGAGACCCAGTACTTC. It specifies CASSLGQGSQETQYF.

The rearrangement links TRBV3-1 (or the pseudogene TRBV3-2) to TRBJ1-1; the D gene is possibly TRBD1 (5 bases). Looked up from germline, CDR1 is LGHDT and CDR2 is YNNKEL (reference sequence). The CDR3 has 14 amino acids. V lost 0 bases and J lost 5, with 10 bases in between. CDR3 amino acids: CASSQEAGITEAFF. DNA for the CDR3: TGTGCCAGCAGCCAAGAGGCAGGGATTACTGAAGCTTTCTTT.

V and J are TRBV6-5 and TRBJ1-1; the D gene is possibly TRBD1 (6 bases). The V gene's germline CDR1 is MNHEY and CDR2 SVGAGI. CDR3 length: 14 residues. V was clipped by 4 bases and J by 3 bases, with 12 bases between them. Written as DNA, the CDR3 is TGTGCCAGCAGTTGGGCGGGGGCGTACACTGAAGCTTTCTTT. It codes for CASSWAGAYTEAFF.

The chain links TRBV24-1 to TRBJ2-2; TRBD2 matches at 8 bases. Germline-derived CDR1 and CDR2 are KGHDR and SFDVKD. This CDR3 comprises 16 residues. Trimming removed 5 bases from V and 6 bases from J; junction bases left unmatched: 10. The DNA for the CDR3 is TGTGCCACCAGTGCCCTGACTAGCGAGGGGGCCGGGGAGCTGTTTTTT. Translated: CATSALTSEGAGELFF.

In regard to this clone: A junction end diverges from the germline sequence, so it may reflect a read error. J is TRBJ2-5 and V is TRBV7-3; TRBD2 agrees at 11 bases. The CDR3 length is 16 residues. Per germline, CDR1 SGHTA and CDR2 FQGTGA. CDR3 sequence (DNA): TGTGCCAGCAGCCTAACCCGGACTAGCGGGCAAGAGACCCAGTACTTC. Residues: CASSLTRTSGQETQYF.

This sequence joins TRBV7-8 and TRBJ1-1, with 8 nucleotides matching TRBD1. The CDR3 consists of 14 residues. The trim removed 1 base at V and 5 bases at J, leaving 3 bases unmatched. The germline V gene encodes CDR1 SGHVS and CDR2 FQNEAQ. CDR3 loop: CASSLGTGSTEAFF. CDR3 in DNA: TGTGCCAGCAGCTTAGGGACAGGGTCTACTGAAGCTTTCTTT.

A few counts support this clone. The V call is TRBV7-2, the J call TRBJ1-6; D is undetermined. This CDR3 has 13 amino acids. The V end was cut by 5 bases, the J end by 13 bases, with 15 bases between. Germline loops: CDR1 SGHTA, CDR2 FQGNSA. The CDR3, as DNA: TGTGCCAGCAGCCGTAGCGGGCCAGAGCCCCTCCACTTT. Amino acids: CASSRSGPEPLHF.

This clone occurred once. V is TRBV5-1 and J is TRBJ2-3; tentative D call: TRBD1 (6 bases). The V gene lost 4 bases and the J gene lost 1 base, with 10 bases spanning the gap. The CDR3 runs 14 residues. Germline V gives CDR1 SGHRS, CDR2 YFSETQ. As DNA, the CDR3 is TGCGCCAGCAGCCTAGGACAGCGCACAGATACGCAGTATTTT. Protein product: CASSLGQRTDTQYF.

The sample holds a few counts of this clone. The chain joins TRBV11-2 to TRBJ1-3; TRBD1 might be the D (5 bases). Germline V CDR1 and CDR2: SGHAT, FQNNGV. Trimming pared 1 base from V and 3 bases from J, leaving 16 bases between. This CDR3 has 17 amino acids. CDR3 DNA sequence: TGTGCCAGCAGCTTAGTCTTTTCGGGGGGACTTGGAAACACCATATATTTT. Translation gives CASSLVFSGGLGNTIYF.

V usage is TRBV7-8 and J usage is TRBJ1-1; 7 bases match TRBD1. The J segment lost 11 bases and the V segment lost 2 bases, leaving 8 bases of the junction unmatched. The length of the CDR3 is 13 residues. CDR1 and CDR2 (germline): SGHVS, FQNEAQ. CDR3 amino acids: CASSLNIQGVAFF. As DNA, the CDR3 is TGTGCCAGCAGCTTAAATATTCAGGGGGTGGCTTTCTTT.

The CDR3 loop is CASSRTGPRNTIYF. The CDR3 bases are TGTGCCAGCAGTCGTACAGGGCCCCGAAACACCATATATTTT. The J gene is TRBJ1-3, the V gene TRBV6-5; TRBD1 is a possible D gene (6 bases). The CDR3 totals 14 residues. Germline V gives CDR1 MNHEY, CDR2 SVGAGI. Trimming shortened V by 5 bases and J by 5 bases, and 13 bases separated the two germline ends.

The rearrangement links TRBV10-3 to TRBJ1-3, with D possibly being TRBD1 (6 bases). Germline values: CDR1 ENHRY, CDR2 SYGVKD. The CDR3 consists of 16 residues. V was trimmed by 3 bases and J by 6 bases, leaving 18 bases between them. This CDR3 is CAISDLSHRAANTIYF. The CDR3 DNA reads as TGTGCCATCAGTGACTTAAGCCACAGGGCAGCAAACACCATATATTTT.

The rearrangement joins TRBV6-1 to TRBJ1-6; the match to TRBD1 covers 7 bases. CDR1 is MNHNS and CDR2 is SASEGT in the germline V gene. The CDR3 spans 14 residues. Germline trimming cut 5 bases from V and 10 bases from J; bases unmatched to any gene: 8. For the CDR3, the DNA is TGTGCCAGCAGTATTCGACAGGGACGGTCACCCCTCCACTTT. Amino acid sequence: CASSIRQGRSPLHF.

The rearrangement links TRBV4-1 to TRBJ1-5, with D maybe TRBD1 (6 bases). CDR3 length: 17 amino acids. Between the trimmed V and J ends, which lost 4 bases and 1 base, there was a span of 17 bases. Germline V lookup: CDR1 MGHRA, CDR2 YSYEKL. The CDR3 bases are TGCGCCAGCAGCCGACTACCACAGGGTCTCAGCAATCAGCCCCAGCATTTT. Residues: CASSRLPQGLSNQPQHF.

This sequence joins TRBV20-1 and TRBJ1-2; a possible D gene is TRBD1 (5 bases). The CDR3 length is 15 residues. The germline V and J ends were trimmed by 3 bases and 3 bases, with 17 bases remaining between them. Germline CDR1 reads DFQATT; CDR2 reads SNEGSKA (reference sequence). The CDR3, as DNA: TGCAGTGCTAGTCCGGGGGGGAGACCTGACTATGGCTACACCTTC. Translation gives CSASPGGRPDYGYTF.